This T cell receptor (beta chain) was observed in a study of graft-versus-host responses after intestinal transplantation (dated by TCRdb to 2020 to 2023). Study-level background: The transplants that recipients got were multivisceral, liver-intestinal, or isolated intestinal. Every recipient was given anti-thymocyte globulin induction, followed by roughly 3 years of maintenance tacrolimus and steroids. After intestinal transplantation, graft-versus-host and host-versus-graft alloreactive T cell clones in the graft, circulation and bone marrow were tracked using bulk TCR-beta CDR3 sequencing. To identify alloreactive clones, pre-transplant mixed lymphocyte reaction products were sequenced and compared with unstimulated pre-transplant donor and recipient T cells. The cohort enrolled roughly 25 intestinal transplant recipients including one retransplant, and a few patients lacking pretransplant specimens were excluded. Donor T cell macrochimerism was defined as a peak of at least 4% donor T cells among recipient peripheral blood mononuclear cells. Rather than going through the commercial service, samples from a few later patients were sequenced in-house on an Illumina MiSeq and processed with MiXCR.

On the study overall, not on this receptor specifically: In the allografts of patients with donor T cell macrochimerism, GvH to HvG T cell clonal ratios were high. GvH clones turned up in recipient bone marrow, with some appearing earlier in ileal mucosa or blood, a pattern consistent with an intestinal mucosal origin. The conclusions were limited by the relatively low number and heterogeneity of the intestinal transplant patients. Early after transplant, peak levels of circulating GvH clones were found to be associated with declines in HvG clones.

Taking its sample share into account, this clone is medium-sized (0.01 to 0.1%). The sample holds no much larger clone one base away, and base qualities are not on file. According to the study, the label for this sample's time point signals: cells obtained before transplantation from donor or recipient. In the mixed lymphocyte reactions, about 200,000 CFSE-labeled pre-transplant responders were plated with about 200,000 irradiated violet-dye-labeled stimulators and cultured for 5 to 6 days. After the mixed lymphocyte reaction, proliferating CD3+CD4+CFSE-low and CD3+CD8+CFSE-low responder cells were FACS-sorted on a BD Influx sorter. Reading the germline V gene (reference sequence) gives CDR1 LNHDA and CDR2 SQIVND. V and J are trimmed by 3 bases and 0 bases, and the gene matches miss 3 bases of the junction. The CDR3 has 15 amino acids, counting the end cysteine and phenylalanine. The CDR3 DNA has 45 bases and is translated from base 1.

Library preparation was by the immunoSEQ multiplex PCR assay. For most patients, genomic DNA was isolated with the Qiagen DNeasy Blood and Tissue Kit and shipped frozen to Adaptive Biotechnologies for TCR sequencing. Adaptive Biotechnologies carried out high-throughput TCR-beta CDR3 sequencing of genomic DNA for most patients. As for how the authors treated the data: Adaptive's ImmunoSEQ software supplied the TCR sequencing data for 15 to 20 patients, while MiXCR and VDJtools were used to process a few other patients. To correct CD4 versus CD8 sorting errors, sequences present in both subsets at a frequency ratio below 5:1 were removed. CDR3 nucleotide sequences shared between donor and recipient were removed because their origin could not be assigned. To be classed as alloreactive, a clone needed at least 2-fold expansion over unstimulated cells and a minimum CFSE-low frequency of 0.002% (template counts) or 0.001% (read counts). Mappable clones were those detected in sequenced pre-transplant spleen, lymph node, or MLR CFSE-low populations of the donor or recipient. Cumulative frequency of alloreactive clones was calculated as a percentage of all sequences weighted by copy number. TCRdb stores this immuneACCESS table with in-frame sequences only. Part of the clones is absent; in the studies checked, under half of the shortfall reflects unresolved V genes, and no reason is known for the rest. That table supplies the V and J calls and clone size; D and trimming were determined from the DNA. The sample includes about 12,000 clones, with roughly 30% observed a single time. The ten largest clones add up to roughly 3.2% of the sample.

Here the chain combines TRBV19 and TRBJ2-7; 9 nucleotides in the junction match TRBD1. The clonotype was recovered from a human patient who received an intestinal transplant. Specimen: alloreactive CD8+ T cells from a mixed lymphocyte reaction culture, collected before intestinal transplant. The meaning of the sample's cell subset or site label: CFSE-low proliferating T cells sorted from roughly 6-day pre-transplant mixed lymphocyte reaction (GvH or HvG direction). The DNA sequence reads TGTGCCAGTAGTATGGGACAGGGTTCCTCCTACGAGCAGTACTTC. This gives the protein CASSMGQGSSYEQYF. The full variable domain, with segments outside the CDR3 supplied by the reference TRBV19 and TRBJ2-7 proteins, appears as DGGITQSPKYLFRKEGQNVTLSCEQNLNHDAMYWYRQDPGQGLRLIYYSQIVNDFQKGDIAEGYSVSREKKESFPLTVTSAQKNPTAFYLCASSMGQGSSYEQYFGPGTRLTVT.